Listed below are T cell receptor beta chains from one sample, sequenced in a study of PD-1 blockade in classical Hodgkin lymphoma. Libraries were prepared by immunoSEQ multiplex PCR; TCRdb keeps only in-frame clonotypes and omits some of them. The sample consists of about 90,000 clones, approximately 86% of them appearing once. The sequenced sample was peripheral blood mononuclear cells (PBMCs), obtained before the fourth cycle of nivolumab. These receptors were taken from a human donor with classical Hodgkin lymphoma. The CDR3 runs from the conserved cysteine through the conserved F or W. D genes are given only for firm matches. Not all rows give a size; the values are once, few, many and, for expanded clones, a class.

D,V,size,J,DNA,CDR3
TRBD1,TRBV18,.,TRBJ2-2,TGTGCCAGCTCACCCGGGACAGGGTGGAGGACCGGGGAGCTGTTTTTT,CASSPGTGWRTGELFF
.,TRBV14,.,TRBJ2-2,TGTGCCAGCAGCCAAGGGGCCCGGACAGGGGAGCTGTTTTTT,CASSQGARTGELFF
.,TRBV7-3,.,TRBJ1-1,TGTGCCAGCAGCCGTGGTGGGACGGACACTGAAGCTTTCTTT,CASSRGGTDTEAFF
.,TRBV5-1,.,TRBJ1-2,TGCGCCAGCAGCTTCGGGGGAGGCTATGGCTACACCTTC,CASSFGGGYGYTF
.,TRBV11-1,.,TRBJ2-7,TGTGCCAGCAGCTTAGACCCCTCCTACGAGCAGTACTTC,CASSLDPSYEQYF
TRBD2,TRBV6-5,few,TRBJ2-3,TGTGCCAGCAAACCAAGCGGGAGTGTAGCAGATACGCAGTATTTT,CASKPSGSVADTQYF
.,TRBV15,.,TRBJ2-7,TGTGCCACCAGCAGAGACCCGGTATACGAGCAGTACTTC,CATSRDPVYEQYF
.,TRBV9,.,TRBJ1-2,TGTGCCAGCAGCGGGGGGGGGCGCATCGGGAACTATGGCTACACCTTC,CASSGGGRIGNYGYTF
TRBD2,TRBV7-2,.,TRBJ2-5,TGTGCCAGCAGCTTATACCAGGGAGGGGAGACCCAGTACTTC,CASSLYQGGETQYF
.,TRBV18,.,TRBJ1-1,TGTGCCAGCTCAGAAGGGGTCAGCATGAACACTGAAGCTTTCTTT,CASSEGVSMNTEAFF
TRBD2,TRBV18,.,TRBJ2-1,TGTGCCAGCTCACCACCGGCTAGCGGGAGGGCCGGAAATGAGCAGTTCTTC,CASSPPASGRAGNEQFF
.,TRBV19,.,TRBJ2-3,TGTGCCAGTAGTATAAGGGTGGGGGGTCGCACAGATACGCAGTATTTT,CASSIRVGGRTDTQYF
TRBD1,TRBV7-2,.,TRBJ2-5,TGTGCCAGCAGTCCCGGGACAGGGGGCCAAGAGACCCAGTACTTC,CASSPGTGGQETQYF
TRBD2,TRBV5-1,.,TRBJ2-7,TGCGCCAGCAGCTTTTTCGGCGGGGGGAGCTCCTACGAGCAGTACTTC,CASSFFGGGSSYEQYF
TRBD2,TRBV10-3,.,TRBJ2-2,TGTGCCATCAGGGCGGGAGGGGAAACCGGGGAGCTGTTTTTT,CAIRAGGETGELFF
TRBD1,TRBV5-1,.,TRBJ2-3,TGCGCCAGCAGCTTTGGGACAGGGCAAGATACGCAGTATTTT,CASSFGTGQDTQYF
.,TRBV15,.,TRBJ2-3,TGTGCCACCAGCAGAGTGATAGGTGGGGATACGCAGTATTTT,CATSRVIGGDTQYF
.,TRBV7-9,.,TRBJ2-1,TGTGCCAGCAGCTGGGGTGGGCTTGCGGGTGGGACCTACAATGAGCAGTTCTTC,CASSWGGLAGGTYNEQFF
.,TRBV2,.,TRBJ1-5,TGTGCCAGCACGGGAGGCCTCAATCAGCCCCAGCATTTT,CASTGGLNQPQHF
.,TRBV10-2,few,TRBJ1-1,TGCGCCAGCAGTTTGAACCGTGAGACTGAAGCTTTCTTT,CASSLNRETEAFF
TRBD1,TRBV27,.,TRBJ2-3,TGTGCCAGCAGTGGGACAGGGAGTATCGGTACGCAGTATTTT,CASSGTGSIGTQYF
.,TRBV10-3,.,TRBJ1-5,TGTGCCATCAGGGGGGGCGAGAATCAGCCCCAGCATTTT,CAIRGGENQPQHF
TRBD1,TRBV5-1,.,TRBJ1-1,TGCGCCAGCACTGTCACCGGGACAGGGACCAACACTGAAGCTTTCTTT,CASTVTGTGTNTEAFF
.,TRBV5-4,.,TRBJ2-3,TGTGCCAGCAGCCCTCCCCTCGCGACAGATACGCAGTATTTT,CASSPPLATDTQYF
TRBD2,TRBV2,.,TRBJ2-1,TGTGCCAACCCCCGCGGGGCTAGCGGGAGACGGTCCTACAATGAGCAGTTCTTC,CANPRGASGRRSYNEQFF
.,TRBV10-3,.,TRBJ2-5,TGTGCCATCAGTGAGTCGGGAGGGGGGCAAGAGACCCAGTACTTC,CAISESGGGQETQYF
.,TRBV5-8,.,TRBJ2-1,TGTGCCAGCAGCTTTCCTACCCCAAGTGAGCAGTTCTTC,CASSFPTPSEQFF
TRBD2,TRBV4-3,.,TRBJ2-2,TGCGCCAGCAGCCAAATACTAGCGGGAGGGGCCGGGGAGCTGTTTTTT,CASSQILAGGAGELFF
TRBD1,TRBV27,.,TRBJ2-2,TGTGCCAGCAGCATCCGGGACAGGGGTACCGGGGAGCTGTTTTTT,CASSIRDRGTGELFF
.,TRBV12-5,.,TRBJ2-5,TGTGCTAGTGGTCCGGGACATAAAGAGACCCAGTACTTC,CASGPGHKETQYF
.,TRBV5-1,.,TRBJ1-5,TGCGCCAGCAGCCCGGACAGTAATCAGCCCCAGCATTTT,CASSPDSNQPQHF
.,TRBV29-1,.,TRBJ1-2,TGCAGCGTTGATCTCTTGGGGCTTGGGGGCTACACCTTC,CSVDLLGLGGYTF
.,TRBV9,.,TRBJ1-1,TGTGCCAGCAGCCCTGTGGGGGAAATGAACACTGAAGCTTTCTTT,CASSPVGEMNTEAFF
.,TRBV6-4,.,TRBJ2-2,TGTGCCAGCGCGAAGGAGAACACCGGGGAGCTGTTTTTT,CASAKENTGELFF
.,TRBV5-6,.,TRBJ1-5,TGTGCCAGCAGCTCACCCCCCTACAGTCAGCCCCAGCATTTT,CASSSPPYSQPQHF
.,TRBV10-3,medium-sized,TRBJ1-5,TGTGCCATCAGTGATGCAACCGGGACACTGAATCAGCCCCAGCATTTT,CAISDATGTLNQPQHF
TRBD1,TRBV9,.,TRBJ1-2,TGTGCCAGCAGCGTGAGACAGGGGTCTGGCTACACCTTC,CASSVRQGSGYTF
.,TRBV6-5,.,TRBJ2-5,TGTGCCAGCAGGCCTGACAATAGAATCACGAAGACCCAGTACTTC,CASRPDNRITKTQYF
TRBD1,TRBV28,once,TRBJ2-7,TGTGCCAGCAGTTCGCCCGGACAGGGCGAGAACGAGCAGTACTTC,CASSSPGQGENEQYF
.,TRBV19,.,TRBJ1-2,TGTGCCATAGATGCCAAGGGGAACTATGGCTACACCTTC,CAIDAKGNYGYTF
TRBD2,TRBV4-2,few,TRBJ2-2,TGTGCCAGCAGCCCGACGGGGGGGCGGGAGCTGTTTTTT,CASSPTGGRELFF
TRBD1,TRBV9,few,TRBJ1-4,TGTGCCAGCAGCGCAGGGGACAGCCGAGAGGAAAAACTGTTTTTT,CASSAGDSREEKLFF
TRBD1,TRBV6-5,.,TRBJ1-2,TGTGCCAGCAGGACAGGGACGCTGGGTGGCTACACCTTC,CASRTGTLGGYTF
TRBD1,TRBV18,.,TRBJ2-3,TGTGCCAGCTCCCCGACAGGGCCTACAGATACGCAGTATTTT,CASSPTGPTDTQYF
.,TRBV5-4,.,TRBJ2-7,TGTGCCAGCAGCTTGTTTCAGGGCTACGAGCAGTACTTC,CASSLFQGYEQYF
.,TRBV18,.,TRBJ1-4,TGTGCCAGCTCACCACAGGCGACTAATGAAAAACTGTTTTTT,CASSPQATNEKLFF
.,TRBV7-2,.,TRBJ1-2,TGTGCCAGCAGCTTAGAGCTGGACGGGGGCTACACCTTC,CASSLELDGGYTF
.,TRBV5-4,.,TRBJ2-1,TGTGCCAGCAGCTTTGACCCCAGCTCCTACAATGAGCAGTTCTTC,CASSFDPSSYNEQFF
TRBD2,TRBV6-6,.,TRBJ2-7,TGTGCCAGCGGAGTAGCGGGACTCGAGCAGTACTTC,CASGVAGLEQYF
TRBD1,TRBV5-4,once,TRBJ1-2,TGTGCCAGCAGCTCGACCCCACAGGGGGCGTATGGCTACACCTTC,CASSSTPQGAYGYTF
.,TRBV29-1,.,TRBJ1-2,TGCAGGGCGGGGGGGCGCTTCGGCATATACAACTATGGCTACACCTTC,CRAGGRFGIYNYGYTF
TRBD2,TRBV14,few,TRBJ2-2,TGTGCCAGCAGCCGGAATAGCGGGAGCCACACCGGGGAGCTGTTTTTT,CASSRNSGSHTGELFF
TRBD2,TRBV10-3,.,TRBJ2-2,TGTGCCATCAGTGGGCGCGGGAGGGCCATCACCGGGGAGCTGTTTTTT,CAISGRGRAITGELFF
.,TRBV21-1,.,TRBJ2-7,TGTGCCAGCAGCAAAGCGCACGAGGGAACAGGGGACCCCTACGAGCAGTACTTC,CASSKAHEGTGDPYEQYF
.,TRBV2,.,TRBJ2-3,TGTGCCAGCAGTGATGAGGACCAGGGGACAGATACGCAGTATTTT,CASSDEDQGTDTQYF
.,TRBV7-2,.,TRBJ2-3,TGTGCCAGCAGCCCGGGACCACAGATTCATACGCAGTATTTT,CASSPGPQIHTQYF
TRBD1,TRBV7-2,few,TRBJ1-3,TGTGCCAGCAGCTTAGGGGGACAGAACTCTGGAAACACCATATATTTT,CASSLGGQNSGNTIYF
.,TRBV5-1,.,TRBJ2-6,TGCGCCAGCAGCCCATCCGGGTTGTCTGGGGCCAACGTCCTGACTTTC,CASSPSGLSGANVLTF
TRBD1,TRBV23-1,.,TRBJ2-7,TGCGCCAGCAGTCCCTACCGGGACAGGGGGTTCCACGAGCAGTACTTC,CASSPYRDRGFHEQYF
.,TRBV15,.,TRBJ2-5,TGTGCCACCAGCAGAGTGCAGGAGGGTTCAGAGACCCAGTACTTC,CATSRVQEGSETQYF